This T cell receptor (beta chain) was retrieved from a study of blood T cell repertoires in COVID-19. Study-wide background: Whether acute or convalescent, the COVID-19 samples came from the United States, Italy and Spain. From T cells, B-cell-depleted T cells, or PBMCs came the material, which was cDNA or gDNA.

This clone has a single count. CDR3 size: 12 residues. Trimming pared 4 bases from V and 12 bases from J, leaving 16 bases between. CDR1 is LNHNV, CDR2 YYDKDF, per germline (reference sequence). Sequencing was performed with immunoSEQ multiplex PCR; in TCRdb, only in-frame clones are kept and a portion is missing. Found here are some 250,000 clones, 88% of them singletons; the top ten hold 0.95% to 1%. This sequence originates from a woman aged 40 to 49 who had recovered from COVID-19. V usage is TRBV15 and J usage is TRBJ2-7, with a possible D match to TRBD1 (5 bases). Sequencing was done on a sample of peripheral blood. This CDR3 is CATSTPDKGRYF. Written as DNA, the CDR3 is TGTGCCACCAGCACCCCGGACAAGGGTCGGTACTTC.